Presented here are 25 T cell receptor beta chains from one specimen sequenced in a study of T cells in Graves' hyperthyroidism and ophthalmopathy. RNA transcripts gave rise to amplified TCR beta CDR3 regions. First-round RT-PCR of the TCR CDR3 relied on the HTBI primer set. TCRdb reprocessed the multiplex PCR reads with MiXCR, giving one entry per CDR3 protein. The table includes about 130,000 distinct CDR3 sequences, approximately 20% detected once. Specimen: blood. The source of these receptors is a woman aged 50 to 60 with Graves' hyperthyroidism that later progressed to Graves' ophthalmopathy.

J is TRBJ1-2 and V is TRBV6-5; the D gene is possibly TRBD1 (5 bases). The CDR3 totals 13 residues. The germline V and J ends were trimmed by 4 bases and 6 bases, with 12 bases remaining between them. Germline-derived CDR1 and CDR2 are MNHEY and SVGAGI. DNA for the CDR3: TGTGCCAGCAGTTCAACAAGGGGCCATGGCTACACCTTC. Amino acids: CASSSTRGHGYTF.

This clonotype was recorded many times. The genes are TRBV14 and TRBJ1-1; D unclear. This CDR3 is built from 13 residues. Germline V gene sequence: CDR1 SGHDN, CDR2 FVKESK. V was shortened by 1 base and J by 7 bases, with 10 bases between the two germline ends. CDR3 protein: CASSQGFSIEAFF. CDR3 in DNA: TGTGCCAGCAGCCAAGGGTTCAGCATTGAAGCTTTCTTT.

This clonotype was detected only a few times. V is TRBV6-1 and J is TRBJ2-1; D might be TRBD1 or TRBD2, each matching 5 bases. The germline CDR1 and CDR2 sequences are MNHNS and SASEGT. Trimming left V 6 bases short and J 7 bases short, with 19 bases between. The CDR3 spans 15 residues. The CDR3 is CASSPTWDLGNEQFF. CDR3 nucleotide sequence: TGTGCCAGCAGCCCCACATGGGACCTAGGGAATGAGCAGTTCTTC.

This clonotype was observed many times. This chain connects TRBV9 to TRBJ1-3; unclear D gene. Germline V gives CDR1 SGDLS, CDR2 YYNGEE. Trimming removed 0 bases at V and 8 bases at J, with 12 bases between. This CDR3 has 14 amino acids. CDR3 sequence reads: CASSVALTAHTIYF. The CDR3 DNA follows: TGTGCCAGCAGCGTAGCTCTCACGGCTCACACCATATATTTT.

This clonotype was counted many times. The genes are TRBV5-6 and TRBJ2-1; D is possibly TRBD2 (5 bases). The germline V and J ends were trimmed by 0 bases and 3 bases, with 16 bases remaining between them. This CDR3 has 17 amino acids. Germline values: CDR1 SGHDT, CDR2 YYEEEE. CDR3 sequence (DNA): TGTGCCAGCAGCTTGGCACTAGGGTCTTTAAGCTACAATGAGCAGTTCTTC. Its translation: CASSLALGSLSYNEQFF.

There are a few counts of this clonotype. V gene TRBV25-1 combines with J gene TRBJ2-7; TRBD2 might be the D (5 bases). The V and J ends lost 11 bases and 4 bases respectively, with 21 bases between them. CDR3 length equals 14 residues. CDR1 MGHDK and CDR2 SYGVNS come from the germline V gene. DNA for the CDR3: TGTGCCGCTAGATTGAAAGGACTTAAGTACGAGCAGTACTTC. It encodes CAARLKGLKYEQYF.

This clonotype came up many times. The V call is TRBV5-1, the J call TRBJ2-7; 9 nucleotides agree with TRBD2. CDR1 and CDR2 (germline): SGHRS, YFSETQ. The CDR3 totals 15 residues. J gave up 2 bases and V 3 bases, and 6 bases lay outside the gene matches. The CDR3 nucleotides read TGCGCCAGCAGCTCACTAGCGGGCACCACCTACGAGCAGTACTTC. Protein: CASSSLAGTTYEQYF.

The chain uses TRBV28 and TRBJ2-7; D is ambiguous. The CDR3 is 14 amino acids. V lost 6 bases, J lost 0 bases, and 12 bases lay in between. From germline, CDR1 is MDHEN and CDR2 SYDVKM. The CDR3 region is CASSLEVSSYEQYF. The CDR3 nucleotides are TGTGCCAGCAGCTTAGAGGTCTCCTCCTACGAGCAGTACTTC.

The V gene is TRBV20-1, the J gene TRBJ2-7; TRBD2 matches at 13 bases. The CDR3 has 15 amino acids. Per the germline V gene, CDR1 is DFQATT and CDR2 is SNEGSKA (reference sequence). V shed 5 bases, J shed 3 bases, and the junction held 7 bases outside the gene matches. The CDR3 protein is CSAGGLAGAVYEQYF. The CDR3 DNA reads as TGCAGTGCTGGAGGACTAGCGGGAGCCGTCTACGAGCAGTACTTC.

This clonotype showed up many times. V usage is TRBV27 and J usage is TRBJ2-6, with 8 bases fitting TRBD2. CDR3 length: 19 residues. V was clipped by 5 bases and J by 2 bases; unmatched bases: 14. Germline-derived CDR1 and CDR2 are MNHEY and SMNVEV (reference sequence). The CDR3 loop is CASSTMRLAGGAGANVLTF. In nucleotides, the CDR3 is TGTGCCAGCAGTACAATGAGGCTTGCGGGGGGCGCTGGGGCCAACGTCCTGACTTTC.

This clonotype was recorded once. This chain joins TRBV7-2 and TRBJ1-2; 8 bases are a match to TRBD1. This CDR3 is built from 16 residues. CDR1 and CDR2 (germline): SGHTA, FQGNSA. V gave up 2 bases and J gave up 6 bases; unmatched junction bases: 11. CDR3 DNA sequence: TGTGCCAGCAGCTTAACTGTATTCGGACAGGGCAATGGCTACACCTTC. Residues: CASSLTVFGQGNGYTF.

The chain joins TRBV9 to TRBJ2-1, with D perhaps TRBD1 or TRBD2 (6 bases each). This CDR3 region has 16 residues. Germline V lookup: CDR1 SGDLS, CDR2 YYNGEE. V was clipped by 3 bases and J by 13 bases, with 26 bases between them. CDR3 coding DNA: TGTGCCAGCAGCGGGGGGGTCAGGGGAGGAGTCTTCGGTCAGTTCTTC. It translates to CASSGGVRGGVFGQFF.

The chain carries TRBV7-2 and TRBJ1-2; D is unresolved. Germline assignment: CDR1 SGHTA and CDR2 FQGNSA. The CDR3 sequence is 16 residues long. V lost 0 bases and J 2 bases, leaving 13 bases between the germline ends. Here the CDR3 reads CASSLAVGVSNYGYTF. The CDR3 nucleotides are TGTGCCAGCAGCTTAGCGGTTGGTGTGAGCAACTATGGCTACACCTTC.

This clonotype was found a few times. The chain is built from TRBV10-3 and TRBJ2-6, with D possibly TRBD2 on 6 matching bases. V was pared by 3 bases and J by 3 bases, with 9 bases between. Germline V gene sequence: CDR1 ENHRY, CDR2 SYGVKD. CDR3 length: 15 residues. The CDR3 DNA follows: TGTGCCATCAGTGAATCCGGGAGTGGGGCCAACGTCCTGACTTTC. This sequence encodes CAISESGSGANVLTF.

This clonotype was detected ten times or more. The chain combines TRBV20-1 with TRBJ2-7; D may match TRBD1 or TRBD2 (5 bases each). Looked up from germline, CDR1 is DFQATT and CDR2 is SNEGSKA (reference sequence). The V end was cut by 1 base, the J end by 3 bases, with 7 bases between. This CDR3 is built from 12 residues. CDR3: CSARGGFYEQYF. DNA for the CDR3: TGCAGTGCTAGAGGGGGGTTCTACGAGCAGTACTTC.

This clonotype was observed a few times. The chain employs TRBV20-1 and TRBJ2-1; 11 bases align to TRBD2. The CDR3 length is 14 residues. With V trimmed by 6 bases and J by 5 bases, 6 bases remained unmatched. Germline assignment: CDR1 DFQATT and CDR2 SNEGSKA (reference sequence). This CDR3 reads CSAPKLAGDNEQFF. CDR3 DNA: TGCAGTGCCCCAAAACTAGCGGGAGACAATGAGCAGTTCTTC.

This clonotype occurred many times. CDR3 residues: CASSMGQVSYEQYF. The CDR3 bases are TGTGCCAGTAGTATGGGACAGGTTTCCTACGAGCAGTACTTC. V and J are TRBV19 and TRBJ2-7; 8 nucleotides agree with TRBD1. The germline CDR1 and CDR2 sequences are LNHDA and SQIVND (reference sequence). The length of the CDR3 is 14 residues. Trimming cost V 3 bases and J 1 base; bases outside gene matches: 2.

This clonotype came up many times. The chain carries TRBV20-1 and TRBJ1-2, with D uncertain. Germline V CDR1 and CDR2: DFQATT, SNEGSKA (reference sequence). The V end lost 4 bases, the J end lost 2 bases, and 14 bases lay between the germline ends. This CDR3 has 14 amino acids. The CDR3 region is CSATPPRANYGYTF. CDR3 nucleotide sequence: TGCAGTGCTACCCCCCCCCGTGCCAACTATGGCTACACCTTC.

This clonotype appeared many times. The chain couples TRBV4-1 to TRBJ2-7; D call uncertain. The germline CDR1 and CDR2 sequences are MGHRA and YSYEKL. The CDR3 has 13 residues. V dropped 2 bases and J dropped 3 bases, with 8 bases sitting between them. In DNA, the CDR3 is TGCGCCAGCAGCCAATTTAACGGCTACGAGCAGTACTTC. This codes for CASSQFNGYEQYF.

A few counts support this clonotype. The gene calls are TRBV7-2 and TRBJ2-2; D is tentatively TRBD1 or TRBD2 (5 bases each). Trimming cost V 10 bases and J 3 bases, with 15 bases left between them. Germline CDR1 SGHTA, CDR2 FQGNSA. The CDR3 has 14 amino acids. The CDR3 reads CATKPRGYTGELFF. In DNA form, the CDR3 reads TGTGCCACCAAGCCCCGGGGCTACACCGGGGAGCTGTTTTTT.

The rearrangement joins TRBV6-2 or TRBV6-3 to TRBJ1-5; D uncertain. Germline V CDR1 and CDR2: MNHEY, SVGEGT. The CDR3 totals 14 residues. Trimming cost V 2 bases and J 6 bases, with 11 bases left between them. Here the CDR3 reads CASSYRGRRQPQHF. The CDR3 DNA follows: TGTGCCAGCAGTTACCGAGGGCGGCGTCAGCCCCAGCATTTT.

This chain links TRBV7-2 with TRBJ2-7; no clear D. This CDR3 spans 14 amino acids. In germline, CDR1 is SGHTA, CDR2 FQGNSA. Trimming removed 0 bases from V and 2 bases from J, with 8 bases in between. The DNA for the CDR3 is TGTGCCAGCAGCTTAGCCGTTACTCCCTACGAGCAGTACTTC. Its translation: CASSLAVTPYEQYF.

This clonotype showed up just once. The V gene is TRBV20-1, the J gene TRBJ2-7, with 14 bases that match TRBD2. Germline V gene sequence: CDR1 DFQATT, CDR2 SNEGSKA (reference sequence). J lost 2 bases, V lost 6 bases, and 15 bases had no gene match. The CDR3 sequence is 18 residues long. The CDR3 loop is CSAVTGTSGSLGPYEQYF. CDR3 DNA sequence: TGCAGTGCCGTGACCGGGACTAGCGGGAGTCTCGGCCCCTACGAGCAGTACTTC.

The chain joins TRBV19 to TRBJ2-1, with D uncertain. This CDR3 is 14 amino acids long. The germline CDR1 and CDR2 sequences are LNHDA and SQIVND (reference sequence). V was pared by 5 bases and J by 0 bases, with 8 bases between. CDR3 sequence (DNA): TGTGCCAGTAGTGGGAAAGTCTCCTACAATGAGCAGTTCTTC. It codes for CASSGKVSYNEQFF.

This clonotype occurred a few times. V and J are TRBV19 and TRBJ1-1, with unresolved D. The CDR3 is 11 amino acids. Per the germline V gene, CDR1 is LNHDA and CDR2 is SQIVND (reference sequence). The germline V and J ends were trimmed by 8 bases and 4 bases, with 8 bases remaining between them. The CDR3 region is CASLGSTEAFF. In DNA, the CDR3 is TGTGCCAGTTTGGGGAGCACTGAAGCTTTCTTT. The whole variable domain, filled in from reference TRBV19 and TRBJ1-1, reads DGGITQSPKYLFRKEGQNVTLSCEQNLNHDAMYWYRQDPGQGLRLIYYSQIVNDFQKGDIAEGYSVSREKKESFPLTVTSAQKNPTAFYLCASLGSTEAFFGQGTRLTVV.